A selection of T cell receptor beta chains follows, all from one sample in a study of shared clonotypes between healthy human individuals. Measured with immunoSEQ multiplex PCR; TCRdb has only the in-frame clones, and not every one. The sample consists of 650,000 to 800,000 clones, roughly 94% of them appearing once. The sample taken for sequencing was naive CD8+ T cells sorted from blood. These TCRs come from a man between 25 and 39 years old in good health. Each CDR3 is given with its conserved first and last residue. Fields, in order: CDR3 length, J gene, V gene, D gene, clone size, CDR3 DNA, CDR3 protein. The D gene is left open where the match is weak. Rows may omit the clone size; those that give it use once, few, many or a size class.

15,TRBJ2-7,TRBV5-1,TRBD1,.,TGCGCCAGCAGCTTGGGACAGGGGGTTTACTACGAGCAGTACTTC,CASSLGQGVYYEQYF
16,TRBJ2-5,TRBV27,.,.,TGTGCCAGCAGTCCCAATCCCCGGGGTCCCCAAGAGACCCAGTACTTC,CASSPNPRGPQETQYF
14,TRBJ1-5,TRBV10-3,TRBD1,few,TGTGCCATCAGACCACAGGGGGAAGCTCAGCCCCAGCATTTT,CAIRPQGEAQPQHF
14,TRBJ2-3,TRBV7-9,.,.,TGTGCCAGCAGCTTAGATGGGGCGGCAGATACGCAGTATTTT,CASSLDGAADTQYF
18,TRBJ2-3,TRBV5-6,TRBD2,.,TGTGCCAGCAGCCCGGGGTTGGGAGGGCGGGCTAGCACAGATACGCAGTATTTT,CASSPGLGGRASTDTQYF
14,TRBJ1-5,TRBV27,TRBD1,.,TGTGCCAGCAGTTATGGACAGGGGGGTCAGCCCCAGCATTTT,CASSYGQGGQPQHF
15,TRBJ2-1,TRBV27,TRBD2,.,TGTGCCAGCAGTTCTAGCGGGGGCTCCTACAATGAGCAGTTCTTC,CASSSSGGSYNEQFF
14,TRBJ2-5,TRBV6-6,.,.,TGTGCCAGCGGGAACCGGGGACTCAGGGAGACCCAGTACTTC,CASGNRGLRETQYF
15,TRBJ2-3,TRBV29-1,.,once,TGCAGCGTTGAATGGGACACCTCCCCCACAGATACGCAGTATTTT,CSVEWDTSPTDTQYF
15,TRBJ2-3,TRBV25-1,TRBD2,.,TGTGCCGTCGGACTAGCGGGAGTGGGGCCCGATACGCAGTATTTT,CAVGLAGVGPDTQYF
16,TRBJ2-5,TRBV7-9,.,.,TGTGCCAGCAGCTTATCCGATCTAGTTTACCAAGAGACCCAGTACTTC,CASSLSDLVYQETQYF
14,TRBJ1-3,TRBV5-1,.,.,TGCGCCAGCAGCTTGGTGGGAACAGGAAACACCATATATTTT,CASSLVGTGNTIYF
15,TRBJ1-2,TRBV4-1,.,.,TGCGCCAGCAGCCAAGCGAACAGAGACCCCTATGGCTACACCTTC,CASSQANRDPYGYTF
15,TRBJ2-1,TRBV5-1,.,once,TGCGCCAGCAGCTTCGGCAATGTCGCCTACAATGAGCAGTTCTTC,CASSFGNVAYNEQFF
14,TRBJ1-5,TRBV10-3,.,.,TGTGCCATCAGTGAGGGGGCAGTCAATCAGCCCCAGCATTTT,CAISEGAVNQPQHF
16,TRBJ2-2,TRBV4-1,.,.,TGCGCCAGCAGCCAGCTAGGCGGGACGAACACCGGGGAGCTGTTTTTT,CASSQLGGTNTGELFF
17,TRBJ2-2,TRBV4-1,TRBD2,.,TGCGCCAGCAGCCCCGGGACTAGCGGGAGCAACACCGGGGAGCTGTTTTTT,CASSPGTSGSNTGELFF
14,TRBJ2-1,TRBV29-1,TRBD2,.,TGCAGCGTTGTAGGAGCGGGAGAACAGAATGAGCAGTTCTTC,CSVVGAGEQNEQFF
14,TRBJ2-5,TRBV6-1,TRBD1,.,TGTGCCAGTCCCGGGACAGGGCCAATTGGGGCCCAGTACTTC,CASPGTGPIGAQYF
15,TRBJ2-3,TRBV10-3,TRBD1,.,TGTGCCATCAGTGAGTCGTTAGGACAGGTAGATACGCAGTATTTT,CAISESLGQVDTQYF